Each of the 27 T cell receptor beta chains below was sequenced from the same sample in a study of T cell changes during pregnancy in multiple sclerosis. Produced via immunoSEQ multiplex PCR; TCRdb's table is partial and in-frame only. Counted here are 40,000 to 50,000 clones, 90% occurring once; the ten biggest clones make up 0.7%. The specimen was CD4+ T cells from peripheral blood mononuclear cells, collected before pregnancy. The origin of the receptors is a female donor with multiple sclerosis, enrolled in a pregnancy study.

The V call is TRBV7-2, the J call TRBJ2-4; D remains unclear. The ends were cut back, 1 base at V and 6 bases at J, with 7 bases in the middle. The CDR3 consists of 13 residues. CDR1 is SGHTA and CDR2 is FQGNSA in the germline V gene. CDR3 region: CASSLDSRNIQYF. CDR3 sequence (DNA): TGTGCCAGCAGCTTAGATTCCAGAAACATTCAGTACTTC.

The J gene is TRBJ1-6, the V gene TRBV6-5; 11 positions agree with TRBD1. Germline V lookup: CDR1 MNHEY, CDR2 SVGAGI. The CDR3 has 16 amino acids. V shed 2 bases, J shed 6 bases, and the junction held 3 bases outside the gene matches. The CDR3 region is CASSYGGTGGNSPLHF. The CDR3 nucleotides read TGTGCCAGCAGTTACGGGGGGACAGGGGGTAATTCACCCCTCCACTTT.

The genes are TRBV19 and TRBJ1-4, with a possible D match to TRBD1 (6 bases). Between the trimmed V and J ends, which lost 1 base and 7 bases, there was a span of 10 bases. Germline V gives CDR1 LNHDA, CDR2 SQIVND (reference sequence). CDR3 size: 14 residues. DNA for the CDR3: TGTGCCAGTAGTATAGGGCCAGGGGTTGAAAAACTGTTTTTT. This codes for CASSIGPGVEKLFF.

The chain is built from TRBV5-1 and TRBJ2-1; D is possibly TRBD2 (6 bases). The V gene lost 3 bases and the J gene lost 6 bases, with 16 bases spanning the gap. The germline V gene encodes CDR1 SGHRS and CDR2 YFSETQ. The CDR3 spans 15 residues. For the CDR3, the DNA is TGCGCCAGCAGCTCGGGGGAGTCGAGAGGCAATGAGCAGTTCTTC. Residues: CASSSGESRGNEQFF.

The rearrangement links TRBV7-8 to TRBJ1-4, with no clear D. Germline V gene data show CDR1 as SGHVS and CDR2 as FQNEAQ. V lost 3 bases and J lost 10, with 9 bases in between. The CDR3 loop spans 12 amino acids. In DNA, the CDR3 is TGTGCCAGCAGCTTGTTACCAGGAAAACTGTTTTTT. It yields the protein CASSLLPGKLFF.

This sequence joins TRBV29-1 and TRBJ1-1; D ambiguous. The germline CDR1 and CDR2 sequences are SQVTM and ANQGSEA. Trimming shortened V by 0 bases and J by 8 bases, and 7 bases separated the two germline ends. CDR3 length equals 11 residues. CDR3 residues: CSVEDNSEAFF. The CDR3 bases are TGCAGCGTTGAAGATAACAGCGAAGCTTTCTTT.

The chain has TRBV7-8 and TRBJ2-2; a possible D gene is TRBD1 (6 bases). The V and J ends lost 4 bases and 6 bases respectively, with 15 bases between them. The length of the CDR3 is 15 residues. Germline lookup yields CDR1 SGHVS and CDR2 FQNEAQ. CDR3 nucleotide sequence: TGTGCCAGCAGCTCCGACTCAGAGGGGGCCGGGGAGCTGTTTTTT. Protein sequence: CASSSDSEGAGELFF.

The rearrangement joins TRBV29-1 to TRBJ1-1; 8 bases line up with TRBD1. This CDR3 is 16 amino acids long. V shed 6 bases and J 5 bases; nucleotides not matched to a gene: 17. Per germline, CDR1 SQVTM and CDR2 ANQGSEA. The CDR3 DNA reads as TGCAGCGTACTTGGACAGGGCGAACCGAGAAGGACTGAAGCTTTCTTT. Residues: CSVLGQGEPRRTEAFF.

The V call is TRBV2, the J call TRBJ2-2, with TRBD2 identical over 13 bases. The trim removed 6 bases at V and 6 bases at J, leaving 4 bases unmatched. Germline CDR1 SNHLY, CDR2 FYNNEI. CDR3 size: 15 residues. CDR3 protein: CASSGLAGAAGELFF. The CDR3 region has the DNA TGTGCCAGCAGCGGACTAGCGGGAGCAGCCGGGGAGCTGTTTTTT.

The chain combines TRBV11-2 with TRBJ2-7; TRBD1 aligns across 9 bases. The trim removed 5 bases at V and 3 bases at J, leaving 8 bases unmatched. The CDR3 covers 15 residues. Per the germline V gene, CDR1 is SGHAT and CDR2 is FQNNGV. The DNA of the CDR3 is TGTGCCAGCAGCGAAGGGACAGGGAAAGGCTACGAGCAGTACTTC. As protein: CASSEGTGKGYEQYF.

V usage is TRBV9 and J usage is TRBJ2-2; the match to TRBD2 covers 13 bases. This CDR3 contains 18 residues. V shed 0 bases, J shed 3 bases, and the junction held 5 bases outside the gene matches. Germline lookup yields CDR1 SGDLS and CDR2 YYNGEE. The CDR3 DNA sequence: TGTGCCAGCAGCGTAGGCTTAGGACTAGCGGGAGACACCGGGGAGCTGTTTTTT. It yields the protein CASSVGLGLAGDTGELFF.

A single count supports this clone. J is TRBJ2-3 and V is TRBV7-3; 12 positions agree with TRBD2. Looked up from germline, CDR1 is SGHTA and CDR2 is FQGTGA. This CDR3 has 14 residues. V gave up 3 bases and J gave up 5 bases; unmatched junction bases: 0. The CDR3: CASSLTSGRDTQYF. The DNA of the CDR3 is TGTGCCAGCAGCTTGACTAGCGGGAGAGATACGCAGTATTTT.

The chain joins TRBV5-5 to TRBJ1-2, with D possibly TRBD1 on 5 matching bases. The length of the CDR3 is 16 residues. Germline V gene lookup returns CDR1 SGHKS and CDR2 YYEKEE (reference sequence). Trimming cost V 5 bases and J 5 bases, with 22 bases left between them. As DNA, the CDR3 is TGTGCCAGCAGTCGGATGTCGGTAGGGGCAGATTATGGCTACACCTTC. Protein: CASSRMSVGADYGYTF.

This rearrangement joins TRBV4-1 to TRBJ1-4, with D perhaps TRBD1 (5 bases). The CDR3 has 16 amino acids. Germline-derived CDR1 and CDR2 are MGHRA and YSYEKL. Between the trimmed V and J ends, which lost 0 bases and 5 bases, there was a span of 13 bases. CDR3: CASSQELGQGNEKLFF. Written as DNA, the CDR3 is TGCGCCAGCAGCCAAGAGCTCGGGCAGGGAAATGAAAAACTGTTTTTT.

The chain couples TRBV4-2 to TRBJ2-7; 12 nucleotides agree with TRBD2. Trimming took 1 base from V and 4 from J; bases not matched to a gene: 2. Germline CDR1 is LGHNA and CDR2 is YNFKEQ. CDR3 length equals 15 residues. In DNA, the CDR3 is TGTGCCAGCAGCCAAGGGACTAGCGGGGCTTACGAGCAGTACTTC. It yields the protein CASSQGTSGAYEQYF.

The V gene is TRBV2, the J gene TRBJ2-1; 7 nucleotides align to TRBD2. V trimming: 7 bases; J trimming: 0 bases; junction bases outside the gene matches: 9. Germline V lookup: CDR1 SNHLY, CDR2 FYNNEI. The CDR3 has 16 amino acids. This chain's CDR3 is CASTVGLGSSYNEQFF. The DNA of the CDR3 is TGTGCCAGCACCGTTGGACTAGGGAGCTCCTACAATGAGCAGTTCTTC.

The V gene is TRBV30, the J gene TRBJ1-1, with 9 bases matching TRBD1. After removal of 3 bases from V and 3 bases from J, the junction contained 5 bases not matched to a gene. Per the germline V gene, CDR1 is GTSNPN and CDR2 is SVGIG (reference sequence). This CDR3 region has 14 residues. The CDR3 here is CAWSRQGVDTEAFF. The CDR3 DNA reads TGTGCCTGGAGCCGACAGGGGGTGGACACTGAAGCTTTCTTT. Drawing the rest from reference TRBV30 and TRBJ1-1, the complete variable domain is SQTIHQWPATLVQPVGSPLSLECTVEGTSNPNLYWYRQAAGRGLQLLFYSVGIGQISSEVPQNLSASRPQDRQFILSSKKLLLSDSGFYLCAWSRQGVDTEAFFGQGTRLTVV.

This CDR3 is CASSPGGGYGYTF. Here the CDR3 DNA reads TGCGCCAGCAGCCCCGGGGGGGGCTATGGCTACACCTTC. The genes are TRBV5-1 and TRBJ1-2, with D perhaps TRBD1 (5 bases). Looked up from germline, CDR1 is SGHRS and CDR2 is YFSETQ. V was clipped by 4 bases and J by 4 bases, with 11 bases between them. The CDR3 extends over 13 amino acids.

The gene calls are TRBV5-1 and TRBJ2-7; perhaps TRBD1 as D (6 bases). In germline, CDR1 is SGHRS, CDR2 YFSETQ. The CDR3 runs 18 residues. Trimming removed 2 bases at V and 0 bases at J, with 21 bases between. The CDR3 reads CASSFNPGHSRISYEQYF. The CDR3 region has the DNA TGCGCCAGCAGCTTTAACCCGGGACACTCAAGAATCTCCTACGAGCAGTACTTC.

CDR3 nucleotide sequence: TGTGCCAGTAGTTCTAAAGCGGGGGCAGCAAGGGATACGCAGTATTTT. It translates to CASSSKAGAARDTQYF. The chain joins TRBV19 to TRBJ2-3; 8 bases are shared with TRBD2. The trim removed 5 bases at V and 6 bases at J, leaving 13 bases unmatched. The CDR3 loop spans 16 amino acids. The germline V gene has CDR1 LNHDA and CDR2 SQIVND (reference sequence). The full variable domain, its missing parts supplied by reference TRBV19 and TRBJ2-3, is DGGITQSPKYLFRKEGQNVTLSCEQNLNHDAMYWYRQDPGQGLRLIYYSQIVNDFQKGDIAEGYSVSREKKESFPLTVTSAQKNPTAFYLCASSSKAGAARDTQYFGPGTRLTVL.

The V and J genes are TRBV7-3 and TRBJ1-3; D is undetermined. CDR1 SGHTA and CDR2 FQGTGA come from the germline V gene. The germline V and J ends were trimmed by 5 bases and 4 bases, with 12 bases remaining between them. The CDR3 consists of 14 residues. The CDR3 protein is CASSPLPAGNTIYF. CDR3 coding DNA: TGTGCCAGCAGCCCCCTACCCGCGGGAAACACCATATATTTT.

The V gene is TRBV4-1, the J gene TRBJ2-7, with a tentative D call TRBD2 (6 bases). V dropped 1 base and J dropped 6 bases, with 13 bases sitting between them. Per germline, CDR1 MGHRA and CDR2 YSYEKL. The CDR3 contains 14 residues. The CDR3 region has the DNA TGCGCCAGCAGCCAAGTTCCCGGGAGAAGCGAGCAGTACTTC. This sequence encodes CASSQVPGRSEQYF.

The chain couples TRBV23-1 to TRBJ2-7; D remains unclear. TRBV23-1 is annotated as an ORF whose role is uncertain. The V end lost 0 bases, the J end lost 2 bases, and 17 bases lay between the germline ends. This CDR3 comprises 17 residues. The DNA of the CDR3 is TGCGCCAGCAGTCAATCCGCTCCCCATGGGCCAGCCTACGAGCAGTACTTC. Amino acids: CASSQSAPHGPAYEQYF.

V and J are TRBV7-2 and TRBJ2-1, with D tentatively TRBD2 (6 bases). The CDR3 is 15 residues long. V was clipped by 1 base and J by 6 bases, with 13 bases between them. From germline, CDR1 is SGHTA and CDR2 FQGNSA. DNA of the CDR3: TGTGCCAGCAGCTTAGGGTATGGGGGGTCCAATGAGCAGTTCTTC. The encoded protein is CASSLGYGGSNEQFF.

This rearrangement joins TRBV18 to TRBJ1-1; D gene uncertain. This CDR3 comprises 14 residues. Germline loops: CDR1 KGHSH, CDR2 LQKENI. V was cut by 2 bases and J by 0 bases, with 7 bases left in between. CDR3 residues: CASSPISVNTEAFF. The CDR3 nucleotides are TGTGCCAGCTCACCAATTTCGGTGAACACTGAAGCTTTCTTT.

The chain uses TRBV2 and TRBJ1-5; no clear D. Germline V CDR1 and CDR2: SNHLY, FYNNEI. The CDR3 is 11 residues long. Trimming left V 6 bases short and J 6 bases short, with 6 bases between. CDR3 region: CASRRAQPQHF. In nucleotides, the CDR3 is TGTGCCAGCAGGAGGGCTCAGCCCCAGCATTTT.

This sequence joins TRBV18 and TRBJ2-7, with 9 positions matching TRBD2. The CDR3 has 13 amino acids. Germline-derived CDR1 and CDR2 are KGHSH and LQKENI. V lost 9 bases and J lost 4; bases outside the gene matches: 7. The CDR3 loop is CASSSGRTYEQYF. Written as DNA, the CDR3 is TGTGCCAGTTCCAGCGGGAGGACTTACGAGCAGTACTTC.